This T cell receptor (beta chain) was sequenced during a study of blood T cell repertoires in COVID-19. Repertoires were generated with immunoSEQ multiplex PCR, while TCRdb's copy carries only in-frame clones and drops some. The sample has approximately 270,000 clones, 80% to 90% seen once. V shed 6 bases, J shed 13 bases, and the junction held 8 bases outside the gene matches. Germline CDR1 is MNHNY and CDR2 is SVGAGI (reference sequence). The CDR3 has 13 residues. The V and J genes are TRBV6-6 and TRBJ1-6; 8 bases fit TRBD1. What was sequenced was peripheral blood. The clonotype was recovered from a woman aged 70-85 years with acute or convalescent COVID-19. The CDR3 loop is CASRQGQGNPLHF. The CDR3 DNA sequence: TGTGCCAGCAGACAAGGACAGGGTAATCCCCTCCACTTT.